This T cell receptor (beta chain) originates from a study of blood T cell repertoires in COVID-19. The CDR3 is made up of 15 amino acids. In germline, CDR1 is MNHEY, CDR2 SVGAGI. V lost 5 bases and J 1 base, leaving 14 bases between the germline ends. The data were produced by immunoSEQ multiplex PCR, yet TCRdb's version contains in-frame clones alone and is incomplete. The data show 250,000 to 300,000 clones, around nine tenths seen once. Participants' reported clinical history set cohort assignment. Source material: PBMCs or T cells enriched from blood (not recorded which). The clonotype was recovered from a woman aged 60-75 years who had recovered from COVID-19. The chain recombines TRBV6-5 with TRBJ1-1; D is unclear. The CDR3 region has the DNA TGTGCCAGCAGTACTCGCGGGCGGTCGAACACTGAAGCTTTCTTT. This codes for CASSTRGRSNTEAFF.